This TCR beta chain comes out of a study of Graves' ophthalmopathy and Graves' hyperthyroidism. Whole-study context: Ahead of any treatment, peripheral blood was obtained at the initial diagnosis.

General study results and limits: Ophthalmopathy cases were distinguished from stable hyperthyroidism by a 13-signature model, reaching over 85% sensitivity and around 80% specificity.

The CDR3 is 12 amino acids. CDR1 is LNHNV and CDR2 is YYDKDF in the germline V gene (reference sequence). The V end lost 1 base, the J end lost 7 bases, and 8 bases lay between the germline ends. TCR beta CDR3 regions were amplified from RNA transcripts. Second-round multiplex PCR came after first-round RT-PCR with HTBI primers. TCRdb reanalysed the multiplex PCR reads using MiXCR and keeps one entry per CDR3 protein. The sample includes some 350,000 distinct CDR3 sequences, about 18% of them seen just once. Ophthalmopathy absent within 18 months of follow-up marked hyperthyroidism as stable. Orbital computed tomography, together with clinical symptoms, serum thyroxine, TRAb and thyroid ultrasound, was used for diagnosis. Concerning this clonotype itself: The target antigen is unknown.

J is TRBJ2-7 and V is TRBV15; D is ambiguous. This sequence originates from an adult woman with stable Graves' hyperthyroidism. The sample taken for sequencing was peripheral blood. The CDR3 protein is CATSRGDWEQYF. Written as DNA, the CDR3 is TGTGCCACCAGCAGAGGGGATTGGGAGCAGTACTTC.